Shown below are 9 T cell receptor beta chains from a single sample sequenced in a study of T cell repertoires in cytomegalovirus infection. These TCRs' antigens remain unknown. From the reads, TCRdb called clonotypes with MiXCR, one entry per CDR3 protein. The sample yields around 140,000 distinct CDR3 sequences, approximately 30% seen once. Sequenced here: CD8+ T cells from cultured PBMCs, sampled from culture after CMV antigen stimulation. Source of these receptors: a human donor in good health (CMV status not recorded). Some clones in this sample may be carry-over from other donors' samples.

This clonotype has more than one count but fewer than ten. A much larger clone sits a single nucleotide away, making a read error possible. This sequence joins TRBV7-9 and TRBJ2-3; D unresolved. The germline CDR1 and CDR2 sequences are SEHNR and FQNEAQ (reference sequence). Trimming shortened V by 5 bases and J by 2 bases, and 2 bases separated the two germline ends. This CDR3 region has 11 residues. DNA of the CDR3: TGTGCCAGCAGCGACACAGATACGCAGTATTTT. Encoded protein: CASSDTDTQYF.

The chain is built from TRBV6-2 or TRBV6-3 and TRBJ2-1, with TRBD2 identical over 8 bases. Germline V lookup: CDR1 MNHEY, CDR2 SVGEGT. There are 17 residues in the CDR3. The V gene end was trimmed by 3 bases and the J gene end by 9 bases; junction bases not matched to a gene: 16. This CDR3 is CASSYESSGRAFGEQFF. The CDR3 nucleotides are TGTGCCAGCAGTTATGAATCTAGCGGGCGGGCCTTCGGTGAGCAGTTCTTC.

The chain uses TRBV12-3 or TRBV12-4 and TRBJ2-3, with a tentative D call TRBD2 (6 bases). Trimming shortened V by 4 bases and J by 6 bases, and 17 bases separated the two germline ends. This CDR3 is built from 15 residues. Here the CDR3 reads CASSSVLAGSDTQYF. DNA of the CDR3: TGTGCCAGCAGTTCTGTTCTCGCGGGGTCCGATACGCAGTATTTT.

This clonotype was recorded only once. This CDR3 is CASSQDQGDYEQYF. DNA for the CDR3: TGCGCCAGCAGCCAAGATCAGGGAGACTACGAGCAGTACTTC. The chain carries TRBV4-1 and TRBJ2-7; TRBD1 or TRBD2 may be the D gene (5 bases each). The CDR3 is made up of 14 amino acids. V was pared by 0 bases and J by 3 bases, with 9 bases between. In germline, CDR1 is MGHRA, CDR2 YSYEKL.

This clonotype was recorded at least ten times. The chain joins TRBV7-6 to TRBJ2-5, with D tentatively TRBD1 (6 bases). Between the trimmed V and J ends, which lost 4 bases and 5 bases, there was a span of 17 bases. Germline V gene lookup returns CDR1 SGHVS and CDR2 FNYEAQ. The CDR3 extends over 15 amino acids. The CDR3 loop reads CASSSSPGARETQYF. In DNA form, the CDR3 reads TGTGCCAGCAGCTCAAGTCCAGGGGCGCGGGAGACCCAGTACTTC.

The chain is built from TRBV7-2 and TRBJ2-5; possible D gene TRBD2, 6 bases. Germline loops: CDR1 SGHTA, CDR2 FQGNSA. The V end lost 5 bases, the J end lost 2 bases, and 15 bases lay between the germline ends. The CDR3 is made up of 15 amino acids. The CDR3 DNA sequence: TGTGCCAGCAGCCCTACCTACCGGGAGCAAGAGACCCAGTACTTC. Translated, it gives CASSPTYREQETQYF.

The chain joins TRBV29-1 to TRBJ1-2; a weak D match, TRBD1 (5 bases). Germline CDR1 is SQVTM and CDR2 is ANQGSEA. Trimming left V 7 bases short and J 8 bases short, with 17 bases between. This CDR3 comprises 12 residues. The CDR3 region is CSGGDGGDGYTF. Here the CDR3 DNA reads TGCAGCGGGGGTGACGGGGGTGACGGCTACACCTTC.

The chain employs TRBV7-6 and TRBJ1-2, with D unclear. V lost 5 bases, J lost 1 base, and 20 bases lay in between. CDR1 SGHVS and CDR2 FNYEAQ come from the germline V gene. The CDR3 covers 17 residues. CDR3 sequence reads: CASSPSETSALNYGYTF. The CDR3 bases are TGTGCCAGCAGCCCTTCCGAGACCTCCGCCCTTAACTATGGCTACACCTTC.

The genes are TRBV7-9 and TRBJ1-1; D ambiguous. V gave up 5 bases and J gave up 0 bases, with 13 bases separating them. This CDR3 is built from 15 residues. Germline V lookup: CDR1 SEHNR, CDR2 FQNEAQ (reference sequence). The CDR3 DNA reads TGTGCCAGCAGCCCCCCGTTAGTCATGAACACTGAAGCTTTCTTT. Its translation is CASSPPLVMNTEAFF.